Each of the 8 T cell receptor beta chains below was sequenced from the same sample in a study of shared clonotypes between healthy human individuals. Sequencing was performed with immunoSEQ multiplex PCR; in TCRdb, only in-frame clones are kept and a portion is missing. Among around 1.6 million clones listed, under 99% were seen once. Input material: naive CD4+ T cells sorted from blood. Noted subset: CD45RA+ positively selected. The receptors were sampled from a man between 25 and 39 years old in good health.

The chain uses TRBV7-2 and TRBJ2-1; D is tentatively TRBD1 or TRBD2 (5 bases each). Deletions cut 5 bases from V and 1 base from J, with 15 bases between. Looked up from germline, CDR1 is SGHTA and CDR2 is FQGNSA. The CDR3 runs to 16 residues. CDR3 region: CASSLAGTTSYNEQFF. CDR3 DNA sequence: TGTGCCAGCAGCCTCGCCGGGACCACGTCCTACAATGAGCAGTTCTTC.

The chain combines TRBV28 with TRBJ1-5; D may be TRBD1 (6 bases). The germline CDR1 and CDR2 sequences are MDHEN and SYDVKM. The V gene lost 4 bases and the J gene lost 3 bases, with 10 bases spanning the gap. The CDR3 contains 14 residues. The CDR3 DNA sequence: TGTGCCAGCAGTTCGCAGGGGTCCAATCAGCCCCAGCATTTT. Translation gives CASSSQGSNQPQHF.

The chain joins TRBV7-6 to TRBJ2-1; 7 nucleotides match TRBD2. V lost 1 base to trimming and J lost 2 bases; unmatched junction nucleotides: 8. This CDR3 contains 17 residues. Germline V CDR1 and CDR2: SGHVS, FNYEAQ. The DNA of the CDR3 is TGTGCCAGCAGCTTAGGTCGGCTAGCGGAGACCTACAATGAGCAGTTCTTC. Protein: CASSLGRLAETYNEQFF.

The chain uses TRBV6-1 and TRBJ1-5; D is unresolved. Looked up from germline, CDR1 is MNHNS and CDR2 is SASEGT. This CDR3 contains 13 residues. Deletions cut 7 bases from V and 5 bases from J, with 12 bases between. CDR3 nucleotide sequence: TGTGCCAGCAATCCTAGTGGGTATCAGCCCCAGCATTTT. Translated, it gives CASNPSGYQPQHF.

Remarks on this clone: The junction differs from germline at one of its ends, possibly a read error. The chain employs TRBV2 and TRBJ2-1, with 7 bases identical to TRBD1. Germline CDR1 reads SNHLY; CDR2 reads FYNNEI. The CDR3 is 11 amino acids. The CDR3 spells CASSERGQTLF. CDR3 DNA: TGTGCCAGCAGTGAAAGGGGGCAGACTCTCTTC.

This chain uses TRBV4-2 with TRBJ2-1, with D tentatively TRBD2 (6 bases). The CDR3 sequence is 15 residues long. CDR1 and CDR2 (germline): LGHNA, YNFKEQ. Trimming pared 0 bases from V and 8 bases from J, leaving 14 bases between. The DNA of the CDR3 is TGTGCCAGCAGCCAAGAGGTTGCTAGCGTCGATGAGCAGTTCTTC. It is translated as CASSQEVASVDEQFF.

The chain recombines TRBV2 with TRBJ1-4; D gene ambiguous. The CDR3 length is 12 residues. Trimming took off 3 bases at V and 7 bases at J, with 6 bases between the two ends. CDR1 and CDR2 from the germline V gene are SNHLY and FYNNEI. The CDR3 region is CASSESVEKLFF. In DNA, the CDR3 is TGTGCCAGCAGTGAGTCGGTTGAAAAACTGTTTTTT. Full variable domain (rest looked up from reference TRBV2 and TRBJ1-4): EPEVTQTPSHQVTQMGQEVILRCVPISNHLYFYWYRQILGQKVEFLVSFYNNEISEKSEIFDDQFSVERPDGSNFTLKIRSTKLEDSAMYFCASSESVEKLFFGSGTQLSVL.

On this clone: Within the sample, other DNA sequences also encode this same CDR3. The chain couples TRBV5-1 to TRBJ1-4, with D perhaps TRBD1 (5 bases). V shed 4 bases and J shed 2 bases, with 9 bases lying between them. Germline CDR1 SGHRS, CDR2 YFSETQ. CDR3 length equals 14 residues. In DNA, the CDR3 is TGCGCCAGCAGCCAGACAGCGACTAATGAAAAACTGTTTTTT. Translation gives CASSQTATNEKLFF.